Listed below are T cell receptor beta chains from one sample, sequenced in a study of cytotoxic CD8 clonotypes in ibrutinib-treated CLL. Generated by immunoSEQ multiplex PCR, the TCRdb table keeps only in-frame clones and is missing some. The data contain approximately 80,000 clones, around 84% of them seen just once; the ten biggest clones take up around 5%. The source material was PBMCs, sampled before ibrutinib treatment. These TCRs come from a human donor with chronic lymphocytic leukemia. CDR3s include the opening cysteine and the closing phenylalanine or tryptophan. D genes are given only for firm matches. Some rows mark clone size as missing; the rest say once, few, many or name a class of expanded clone.

J: TRBJ2-7; D: TRBD1; V: TRBV5-1; size: .; CDR3: CASSLLGDSFYEQYF; DNA: TGCGCCAGCAGCCTCCTTGGGGACAGCTTTTACGAGCAGTACTTC
J: TRBJ2-3; D: .; V: TRBV6-5; size: few; CDR3: CASSYSESTDTQYF; DNA: TGTGCCAGCAGTTACTCGGAGTCCACAGATACGCAGTATTTT
J: TRBJ2-5; D: TRBD1; V: TRBV7-7; size: .; CDR3: CASSRDRGWETQYF; DNA: TGTGCTAGCAGCCGGGACAGGGGATGGGAGACCCAGTACTTC
J: TRBJ2-3; D: TRBD1; V: TRBV5-6; size: .; CDR3: CASSDAGTGGGFTDTQYF; DNA: TGTGCCAGCAGCGACGCCGGGACAGGGGGTGGTTTCACAGATACGCAGTATTTT
J: TRBJ2-1; D: .; V: TRBV6-4; size: .; CDR3: CASSVDSHYNEQFF; DNA: TGTGCCAGCAGTGTGGACAGCCACTACAATGAGCAGTTCTTC
J: TRBJ2-1; D: TRBD2; V: TRBV6-5; size: .; CDR3: CASSTGLAIRNEQFF; DNA: TGTGCCAGCAGTACCGGACTAGCAATTCGGAATGAGCAGTTCTTC
J: TRBJ2-3; D: TRBD2; V: TRBV5-1; size: .; CDR3: CASSFPSGSSTDTQYF; DNA: TGCGCCAGCAGCTTCCCTAGCGGAAGCAGCACAGATACGCAGTATTTT
J: TRBJ2-7; D: TRBD2; V: TRBV2; size: .; CDR3: CASSDRRETTYEQYF; DNA: TGTGCCAGCAGTGATCGGCGGGAGACAACCTACGAGCAGTACTTC
J: TRBJ2-7; D: .; V: TRBV7-6; size: .; CDR3: CASSRTSYEQYF; DNA: TGTGCCAGCAGTCGGACAAGCTACGAGCAGTACTTC
J: TRBJ2-1; D: TRBD2; V: TRBV5-1; size: .; CDR3: CASSLVLAGAYNEQFF; DNA: TGCGCCAGCAGCTTGGTCCTAGCGGGGGCATACAATGAGCAGTTCTTC
J: TRBJ2-7; D: TRBD1; V: TRBV30; size: .; CDR3: CAWSIQGVYEQYF; DNA: TGTGCCTGGAGTATACAGGGGGTCTACGAGCAGTACTTC
J: TRBJ1-5; D: .; V: TRBV5-6; size: .; CDR3: CASSRRQDQQPQHF; DNA: TGTGCCAGCAGTCGTCGACAGGACCAACAGCCCCAGCATTTT
J: TRBJ2-5; D: .; V: TRBV5-6; size: .; CDR3: CASSLTGSKETRYF; DNA: TGTGCCAGCAGCTTGACGGGATCTAAAGAGACCCGGTACTTC
J: TRBJ2-7; D: TRBD2; V: TRBV9; size: .; CDR3: CASSVSGTSGSYEQYF; DNA: TGTGCCAGCAGCGTAAGTGGGACTAGCGGTTCCTACGAGCAGTACTTC
J: TRBJ2-3; D: .; V: TRBV7-9; size: .; CDR3: CASSLGAFATDTQYF; DNA: TGTGCCAGCAGCTTAGGGGCCTTCGCGACAGATACGCAGTATTTT
J: TRBJ2-7; D: .; V: TRBV7-9; size: medium-sized; CDR3: CASSREYEQYF; DNA: TGTGCCAGCAGCCGCGAGTACGAGCAGTACTTC
J: TRBJ2-2; D: .; V: TRBV9; size: .; CDR3: CASSVVPLGERGGELFF; DNA: TGTGCCAGCAGCGTAGTCCCGTTAGGGGAGAGAGGCGGGGAGCTGTTTTTT
J: TRBJ1-4; D: .; V: TRBV6-5; size: .; CDR3: CASSYFANEKLFF; DNA: TGTGCCAGCAGTTACTTTGCTAATGAAAAACTGTTTTTT
J: TRBJ2-2; D: .; V: TRBV7-8; size: .; CDR3: CASSFGHLISGTGELFF; DNA: TGTGCCAGCAGCTTCGGGCACCTCATCTCAGGCACCGGGGAGCTGTTTTTT
J: TRBJ2-7; D: .; V: TRBV27; size: .; CDR3: CASSFNVPYEQYF; DNA: TGTGCCAGCAGTTTCAACGTTCCCTACGAGCAGTACTTC
J: TRBJ2-7; D: .; V: TRBV4-1; size: once; CDR3: CASSQEWAGGLYEQYF; DNA: TGCGCCAGCAGCCAAGAGTGGGCAGGGGGGTTGTACGAGCAGTACTTC
J: TRBJ2-3; D: .; V: TRBV15; size: .; CDR3: CATSRPFVDGTNTDTQYF; DNA: TGTGCCACCAGCAGACCCTTTGTGGACGGGACAAACACAGATACGCAGTATTTT
J: TRBJ2-7; D: .; V: TRBV5-6; size: .; CDR3: CASSFYGSYEQYF; DNA: TGTGCCAGCAGCTTCTACGGCTCCTACGAGCAGTACTTC
J: TRBJ2-1; D: TRBD2; V: TRBV4-2; size: once; CDR3: CASSRLGTSEYNEQFF; DNA: TGTGCCAGCAGCCGCCTAGGGACTAGCGAATACAATGAGCAGTTCTTC
J: TRBJ2-7; D: .; V: TRBV6-1; size: .; CDR3: CASSEAHESYEQYF; DNA: TGTGCCAGCAGTGAAGCGCACGAATCCTACGAGCAGTACTTC
J: TRBJ2-2; D: .; V: TRBV6-5; size: .; CDR3: CASSYGDGELFF; DNA: TGTGCCAGCAGTTACGGGGACGGGGAGCTGTTTTTT
J: TRBJ1-2; D: .; V: TRBV19; size: .; CDR3: CASFWGGYGYTF; DNA: TGTGCCAGTTTTTGGGGGGGCTATGGCTACACCTTC
J: TRBJ2-3; D: TRBD2; V: TRBV30; size: few; CDR3: CAWSVPTSGRADTQYF; DNA: TGTGCCTGGAGTGTACCAACTAGCGGGAGGGCAGATACGCAGTATTTT
J: TRBJ2-7; D: .; V: TRBV6-1; size: .; CDR3: CASSEGVGGGSYEQYF; DNA: TGTGCCAGCAGTGAAGGCGTGGGAGGCGGGTCCTACGAGCAGTACTTC
J: TRBJ1-3; D: .; V: TRBV28; size: once; CDR3: CASSLSAGYSGNTIYF; DNA: TGTGCCAGCAGTTTATCGGCAGGTTACTCTGGAAACACCATATATTTT
J: TRBJ2-1; D: TRBD2; V: TRBV9; size: .; CDR3: CASSAQTGTTADEQFF; DNA: TGTGCCAGCAGCGCCCAAACCGGGACTACAGCAGATGAGCAGTTCTTC
J: TRBJ2-2; D: .; V: TRBV19; size: .; CDR3: CASSVGGPTGELFF; DNA: TGTGCCAGTAGTGTGGGCGGGCCCACCGGGGAGCTGTTTTTT
J: TRBJ2-5; D: .; V: TRBV7-9; size: .; CDR3: CASSLSFSIGRGAETQYF; DNA: TGTGCCAGCAGCTTATCTTTTTCAATCGGGAGAGGAGCGGAGACCCAGTACTTC
J: TRBJ2-7; D: .; V: TRBV9; size: once; CDR3: CASSVATDSSFYEQYF; DNA: TGTGCCAGCAGCGTAGCTACGGACTCAAGTTTCTACGAGCAGTACTTC
J: TRBJ2-7; D: TRBD2; V: TRBV18; size: .; CDR3: CASSPRTSGSNEQYF; DNA: TGTGCCAGCTCACCGAGGACTAGCGGGAGTAACGAGCAGTACTTC
J: TRBJ1-1; D: .; V: TRBV19; size: .; CDR3: CASSIRNRLNTEAFF; DNA: TGTGCCAGTAGTATTCGTAACAGGCTGAACACTGAAGCTTTCTTT
J: TRBJ2-1; D: .; V: TRBV5-1; size: .; CDR3: CASSFLGDTNEQFF; DNA: TGCGCCAGCAGCTTTCTAGGGGATACTAATGAGCAGTTCTTC
J: TRBJ2-1; D: TRBD2; V: TRBV30; size: .; CDR3: CALWTSGKYNEQFF; DNA: TGTGCCCTATGGACTAGCGGGAAATACAATGAGCAGTTCTTC
J: TRBJ1-1; D: .; V: TRBV11-1; size: .; CDR3: CATLSTPADTEAFF; DNA: TGTGCCACCTTGAGTACTCCGGCGGACACTGAAGCTTTCTTT
J: TRBJ1-1; D: .; V: TRBV11-2; size: .; CDR3: CASSLGAHTEAFF; DNA: TGTGCCAGCAGCTTGGGGGCACACACTGAAGCTTTCTTT